This T cell receptor beta chain was captured by sequencing in a study of T cells in Graves' hyperthyroidism and ophthalmopathy. This clonotype appeared a few times. Researchers took RNA transcripts and amplified the TCR beta CDR3 regions from them. The HTBI primer set served for first-round RT-PCR of the TCR CDR3. TCRdb used MiXCR to reprocess the multiplex PCR reads, holding one entry per CDR3 protein. The data show about 690,000 distinct CDR3 sequences, roughly 17% seen once. Sequenced input: blood. The sequence derives from a man aged 45-60 years with Graves' hyperthyroidism.

The CDR3 region is CASINHSGSYNSPLHF. In DNA form, the CDR3 reads TGTGCCAGCATTAACCACTCAGGGTCCTATAATTCACCCCTCCACTTT. The V call is TRBV6-1, the J call TRBJ1-6; a possible D gene is TRBD1 (5 bases). Germline values: CDR1 MNHNS, CDR2 SASEGT. The CDR3 runs to 16 residues. Trimming took 7 bases from V and 1 from J, leaving 14 bases between them.